Shown below are 18 T cell receptor beta chains from a single sample sequenced in a study of blood T cell repertoires in COVID-19. This table comes from immunoSEQ multiplex PCR, and its TCRdb copy is limited to in-frame clones, with some not included. The sample includes more than 200,000 clones, 88% seen only once; the top ten take 1.5% to 2%. The sequencing sample was made of peripheral blood. Receptors originate from a man aged 65-85 years with acute or convalescent COVID-19.

V is TRBV27 and J is TRBJ2-7; 11 bases line up with TRBD2. CDR3 size: 18 residues. Germline V lookup: CDR1 MNHEY, CDR2 SMNVEV (reference sequence). Germline trimming cut 4 bases from V and 0 bases from J; bases unmatched to any gene: 11. CDR3 sequence: CASSSQLSTSGVSYEQYF. For the CDR3, the DNA is TGTGCCAGCAGTTCGCAACTCTCGACTAGCGGGGTCTCCTACGAGCAGTACTTC.

The V call is TRBV9, the J call TRBJ2-1; 14 positions agree with TRBD2. The V gene's germline CDR1 is SGDLS and CDR2 YYNGEE. J gave up 4 bases and V 4 bases, and 10 bases lay outside the gene matches. This CDR3 region has 18 residues. This CDR3 is CASSPRLAGGKTYNEQFF. The CDR3 DNA reads as TGTGCCAGCAGCCCTCGACTAGCGGGAGGGAAAACTTACAATGAGCAGTTCTTC.

The J gene is TRBJ2-7, the V gene TRBV5-6; D may be TRBD2 (5 bases). V lost 3 bases, J lost 12 bases, and 22 bases lay in between. CDR3 length equals 14 residues. Per germline, CDR1 SGHDT and CDR2 YYEEEE. The CDR3 DNA reads as TGTGCCAGCAGCTCGATAGGACTGTTTGACACTACGTACTTC. Its protein product is CASSSIGLFDTTYF.

The chain recombines TRBV21-1 with TRBJ2-7; the D segment call TRBD1 is taken from the table without a DNA check. TRBV21-1 counts as a pseudogene. The CDR3 extends over 19 amino acids. The CDR3 sequence: CASSKGVLGPTAIFYEQYF. The CDR3 DNA follows: TGTGCCAGCAGCAAAGGGGTATTGGGCCCGACGGCCATCTTCTACGAGCAGTACTTC.

The chain combines TRBV28 with TRBJ1-4, with a tentative D call TRBD1 (6 bases). The germline CDR1 and CDR2 sequences are MDHEN and SYDVKM. V lost 0 bases and J lost 3, with 11 bases in between. The CDR3 consists of 16 residues. The CDR3: CASSLWGGASNEKLFF. The CDR3 region has the DNA TGTGCCAGCAGTTTATGGGGGGGGGCGTCTAATGAAAAACTGTTTTTT. Using reference TRBV28 and TRBJ1-4 for the parts outside the CDR3, the full variable domain is DVKVTQSSRYLVKRTGEKVFLECVQDMDHENMFWYRQDPGLGLRLIYFSYDVKMKEKGDIPEGYSVSREKKERFSLILESASTNQTSMYLCASSLWGGASNEKLFFGSGTQLSVL.

The V and J genes are TRBV14 and TRBJ1-1, with D hard to call. Germline CDR1 and CDR2: SGHDN and FVKESK. V lost 0 bases to trimming and J lost 2 bases, with 7 bases between them. The CDR3 length is 14 residues. CDR3 bases: TGTGCCAGCAGCCAAGATACGGTTAACACTGAAGCTTTCTTT. This gives the protein CASSQDTVNTEAFF.

This sequence joins TRBV2 and TRBJ2-3; 8 nucleotides align to TRBD2. In germline, CDR1 is SNHLY, CDR2 FYNNEI. V lost 5 bases, J lost 5 bases, and 9 bases stayed unmatched. The CDR3 covers 15 residues. The CDR3 nucleotides read TGTGCCAGCAGTCGCCAGCGGGAGAGGTTAGATACGCAGTATTTT. Translated, it gives CASSRQRERLDTQYF.

The V call is TRBV10-3, the J call TRBJ1-1, with D perhaps TRBD1 (6 bases). The V gene lost 0 bases and the J gene lost 0 bases, with 8 bases spanning the gap. The CDR3 spans 15 residues. The V gene's germline CDR1 is ENHRY and CDR2 SYGVKD. The CDR3 nucleotides are TGTGCCATCAGTGAGTCCAGGGGCCTGAACACTGAAGCTTTCTTT. It translates to CAISESRGLNTEAFF.

The chain has TRBV7-8 and TRBJ2-3; unclear D gene. The CDR3 is 14 amino acids. V gave up 3 bases and J gave up 1 base, with 8 bases separating them. CDR1 is SGHVS, CDR2 FQNEAQ, per germline. The CDR3 DNA is TGTGCCAGCAGCTTCAGGTACGGCACAGATACGCAGTATTTT. Protein sequence: CASSFRYGTDTQYF.

This clone was recorded once. J is TRBJ1-4 and V is TRBV7-9; TRBD1 agrees at 7 bases. CDR3 length: 14 residues. Germline V gene lookup returns CDR1 SEHNR and CDR2 FQNEAQ (reference sequence). J lost 6 bases, V lost 5 bases, and 6 bases had no gene match. The chain's CDR3 is CASSPGQIHEKLFF. CDR3 sequence (DNA): TGTGCCAGCAGCCCGGGACAGATCCATGAAAAACTGTTTTTT.

The V call is TRBV7-2, the J call TRBJ1-3, with 8 positions matching TRBD1. CDR3 length: 16 amino acids. With V trimmed by 4 bases and J by 3 bases, 8 bases remained unmatched. The germline gives CDR1 SGHTA, CDR2 FQGNSA. Written as DNA, the CDR3 is TGTGCCAGCAGCTACATGACAGGGGATCATGGAAACACCATATATTTT. This gives the protein CASSYMTGDHGNTIYF.

This chain connects TRBV6-5 to TRBJ2-1; 8 bases line up with TRBD2. From germline, CDR1 is MNHEY and CDR2 SVGAGI. Trimming cost V 7 bases and J 7 bases; bases outside gene matches: 3. The CDR3 totals 12 residues. The CDR3 DNA is TGTGCCAGCATAACTAGCGGTAATGAGCAGTTCTTC. It specifies CASITSGNEQFF.

V usage is TRBV19 and J usage is TRBJ2-1, with D possibly matching TRBD2 (6 bases). The germline gives CDR1 LNHDA, CDR2 SQIVND (reference sequence). The V gene lost 6 bases and the J gene lost 1 base, with 13 bases spanning the gap. The length of the CDR3 is 15 residues. The CDR3: CASSGGSGSYNEQFF. The CDR3 DNA reads TGTGCCAGTAGCGGGGGAAGTGGGTCCTACAATGAGCAGTTCTTC.

The rearrangement links TRBV5-8 to TRBJ2-3; D might be TRBD1 (6 bases). Trimming shortened V by 4 bases and J by 5 bases, and 17 bases separated the two germline ends. The CDR3 runs 15 residues. Germline V gives CDR1 SGHTS, CDR2 YDEGEE. CDR3 DNA sequence: TGTGCCAGCAGCCCTGGACAGCCCGGTGTAGATACGCAGTATTTT. Amino acids: CASSPGQPGVDTQYF.

J is TRBJ2-3 and V is TRBV4-3; 16 bases map to TRBD2. Germline V CDR1 and CDR2: LGHNA, YSLEER. V dropped 1 base and J dropped 5; count of bases not matched to a gene: 9. The CDR3 runs 19 residues. CDR3 DNA sequence: TGCGCCAGCAGCCAAGCACCGGGACTAGCGGGAGGGCCAGTAGATACGCAGTATTTT. This encodes CASSQAPGLAGGPVDTQYF.

The chain combines TRBV5-8 with TRBJ1-1, with D possibly being TRBD1 (5 bases). This CDR3 is 13 amino acids long. From germline, CDR1 is SGHTS and CDR2 YDEGEE. Trimming took 0 bases from V and 7 from J, leaving 10 bases between them. Here the CDR3 DNA reads TGTGCCAGCAGCTTGGGCCAGGGAGGTGAAGCTTTCTTT. This sequence encodes CASSLGQGGEAFF.

CDR3 in DNA: TGTGCCATAGACGGGGACAGGGGCAACACCGGGGAGCTGTTTTTT. As protein: CAIDGDRGNTGELFF. The V gene is TRBV2, the J gene TRBJ2-2, with TRBD1 matching 10 bases. Trimming at V came to 10 bases and at J to 2 bases, leaving 7 bases not matched to a gene. CDR3 size: 15 residues. Germline values: CDR1 SNHLY, CDR2 FYNNEI.

CDR3 DNA sequence: TGTGCCACCACAGGGACAGGGCAAACCGGGGAGCTGTTTTTT. This gives the protein CATTGTGQTGELFF. The genes are TRBV21-1 and TRBJ2-2; the tabulated D call, TRBD1, remains unverified against the DNA. TRBV21-1 is marked as a pseudogene. The CDR3 covers 14 residues.